Included here is one T cell receptor (beta chain) sequence, with context. Its antigen is currently unknown. Enrolled patients, whose metastatic non-small-cell lung cancer was chemo-refractory, received focal radiation plus CTLA-4 blockade with ipilimumab. The CDR3 extends over 14 amino acids. Germline loops: CDR1 SGHDN, CDR2 FVKESK. V lost 5 bases and J lost 2; bases outside the gene matches: 5. Assay used: immunoSEQ multiplex PCR; TCRdb lists only in-frame clones, some missing. The sample carries around 130,000 clones, over 80% recorded once. This record comes from a study of radiotherapy plus CTLA-4 blockade in lung cancer. In the study overall: Objective responses were documented in 15% to 20% of patients, with disease control in around 30%. Study-level findings and limits: Together with interferon-beta, which increased in serum after radiation, early dynamic changes in blood T cell clones were reportedly the best predictors of response.

Sequences were derived from peripheral blood, sampled from a patient treated with radiotherapy plus ipilimumab. This TCR derives from a human donor with non-small cell lung cancer that progressed on radiotherapy plus ipilimumab. The chain carries TRBV14 and TRBJ1-1, with 7 bases lining up with TRBD1. Written as DNA, the CDR3 is TGTGCCAGCAGCGCCCGACAGGGAAACACTGAAGCTTTCTTT. Translating gives CASSARQGNTEAFF.